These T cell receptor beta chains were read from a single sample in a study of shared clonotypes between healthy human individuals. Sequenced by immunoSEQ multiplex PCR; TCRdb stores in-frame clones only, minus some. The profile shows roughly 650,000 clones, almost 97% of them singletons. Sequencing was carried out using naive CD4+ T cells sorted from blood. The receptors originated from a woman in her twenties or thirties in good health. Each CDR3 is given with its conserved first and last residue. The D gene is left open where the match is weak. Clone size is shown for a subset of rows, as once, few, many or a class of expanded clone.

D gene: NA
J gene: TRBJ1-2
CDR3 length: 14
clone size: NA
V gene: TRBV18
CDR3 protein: CASSPPGEIYGYTF
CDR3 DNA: TGTGCCAGCTCACCACCGGGGGAGATCTATGGCTACACCTTC

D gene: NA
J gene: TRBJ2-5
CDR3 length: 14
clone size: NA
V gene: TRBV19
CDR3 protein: CASSIRTPGGTQYF
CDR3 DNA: TGTGCCAGTAGTATTAGGACTCCCGGTGGGACCCAGTACTTC

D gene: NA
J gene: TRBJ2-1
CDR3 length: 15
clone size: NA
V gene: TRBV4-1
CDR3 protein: CASSQVPSSYNEQFF
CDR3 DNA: TGCGCCAGCAGCCAAGTACCTAGCTCCTACAATGAGCAGTTCTTC

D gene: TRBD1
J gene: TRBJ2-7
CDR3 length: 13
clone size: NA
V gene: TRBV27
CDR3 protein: CATKGGTGYEQYF
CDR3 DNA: TGTGCCACCAAAGGAGGGACAGGGTACGAGCAGTACTTC

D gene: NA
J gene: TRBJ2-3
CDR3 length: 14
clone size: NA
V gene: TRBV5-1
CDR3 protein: CASSLVPKTDTQYF
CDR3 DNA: TGCGCCAGCAGCTTGGTCCCTAAAACAGATACGCAGTATTTT

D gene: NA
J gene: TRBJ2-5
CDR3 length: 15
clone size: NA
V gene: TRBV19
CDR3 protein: CASRATGTAEETQYF
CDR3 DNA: TGTGCCAGTAGAGCAACCGGGACGGCAGAAGAGACCCAGTACTTC

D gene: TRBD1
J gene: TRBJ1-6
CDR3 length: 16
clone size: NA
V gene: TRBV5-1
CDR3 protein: CASSLTGTGVDSPLHF
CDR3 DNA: TGCGCCAGCAGCCTAACAGGGACAGGGGTAGATTCACCCCTCCACTTT

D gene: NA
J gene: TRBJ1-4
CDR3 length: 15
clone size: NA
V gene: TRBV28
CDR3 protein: CASGPPVVPQHKLFF
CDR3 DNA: TGTGCCAGTGGCCCCCCTGTCGTACCTCAACATAAACTGTTTTTT

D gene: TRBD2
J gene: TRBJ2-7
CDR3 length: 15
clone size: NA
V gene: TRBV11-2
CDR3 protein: CASSLGLAGTYEQYF
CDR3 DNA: TGTGCCAGCAGCTTAGGGCTAGCGGGCACCTACGAGCAGTACTTC

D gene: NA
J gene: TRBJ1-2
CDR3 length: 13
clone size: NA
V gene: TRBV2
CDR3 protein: CASSQGFGYGYTF
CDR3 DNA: TGTGCCAGCAGTCAGGGATTCGGGTATGGCTACACCTTC

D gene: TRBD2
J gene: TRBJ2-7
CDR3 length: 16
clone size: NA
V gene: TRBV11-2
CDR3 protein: CASSGFSGQAAYEQYF
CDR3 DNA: TGTGCCAGCAGCGGGTTTAGCGGGCAAGCTGCCTACGAGCAGTACTTC

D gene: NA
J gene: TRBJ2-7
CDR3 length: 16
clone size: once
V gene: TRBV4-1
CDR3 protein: CASSQAWTAISYEQYF
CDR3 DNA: TGCGCCAGCAGCCAAGCGTGGACGGCGATCTCCTACGAGCAGTACTTC

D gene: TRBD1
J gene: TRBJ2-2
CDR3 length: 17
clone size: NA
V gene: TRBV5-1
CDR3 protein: CASSLGTGSTIGGELFF
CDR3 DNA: TGCGCCAGCAGCCTTGGGACAGGGTCGACAATCGGCGGGGAGCTGTTTTTT

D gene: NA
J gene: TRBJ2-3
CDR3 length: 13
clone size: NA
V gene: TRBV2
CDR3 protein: CASRKIHTDTQYF
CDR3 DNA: TGTGCCAGCAGGAAGATTCACACAGATACGCAGTATTTT

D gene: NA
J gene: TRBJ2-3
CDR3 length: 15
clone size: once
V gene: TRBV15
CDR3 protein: CATSRARADTDTQYF
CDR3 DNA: TGTGCCACCAGCAGAGCCCGAGCGGACACAGATACGCAGTATTTT

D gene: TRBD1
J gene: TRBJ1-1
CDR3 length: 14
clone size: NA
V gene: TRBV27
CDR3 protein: CASSFGRGLTEAFF
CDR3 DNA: TGTGCCAGCAGTTTTGGCAGGGGGCTTACTGAAGCTTTCTTT